Listed below are T cell receptor beta chains from one sample, sequenced in a study of CD8 T cells in ankylosing spondylitis. A single record per CDR3 protein comes from TCRdb applying MiXCR to the 5' RACE reads. The sample lists 700,000 to 1,000,000 distinct CDR3 sequences, 12% seen once, with approximately 0.5% in the top ten. Sequenced sample: blood, either unsorted or a sorted T cell fraction (not recorded which). The receptors were sampled from a male donor with ankylosing spondylitis. Both conserved end residues are part of each CDR3. D genes are given only for firm matches. The size of a clone is reported for some rows only, either as once, few or many, or as a class for expanded clones.

TRBV7-3	TRBJ2-7	TRBD1	.	TGTGCCAGCAGCCCAGGGACAGGGGCATGGGAGGAGCAGTACTTC	CASSPGTGAWEEQYF
TRBV20-1	TRBJ2-5	.	many	TGCAGTGCTAGAGATCCGGGTGACAAGACCCAGTACTTC	CSARDPGDKTQYF
TRBV28	TRBJ1-5	.	.	TGTGCCAGCGTTATAGGCAGTGGAAATCAGCCCCAGCATTTT	CASVIGSGNQPQHF
TRBV5-1	TRBJ2-5	.	few	TGCGCCAGCAGCTTATTACAGGGTGTTACGGAGACCCAGTACTTC	CASSLLQGVTETQYF
TRBV6-1	TRBJ2-5	.	.	TGTGCCAGCAGACAGTTGCCCGGCGGGGAGACCCAGTACTTC	CASRQLPGGETQYF
TRBV5-1	TRBJ1-2	TRBD1	.	TGCGCCAGCAGCTGGGACAGGGATAGTGGCTACACCTTC	CASSWDRDSGYTF
TRBV7-2	TRBJ2-4	TRBD1	.	TGTGCCAGCAGCTACGACAGGGGCAAAAACATTCAGTACTTC	CASSYDRGKNIQYF
TRBV20-1	TRBJ2-1	TRBD2	.	TGCAGTGCTAGAGATCGACTAGCGGGGCCATACAATGAGCAGTTCTTC	CSARDRLAGPYNEQFF
TRBV20-1	TRBJ2-7	.	.	TGCAGTGCTAGAGATAACACAAATCCCTACGAGCAGTACTTC	CSARDNTNPYEQYF
TRBV6-5	TRBJ1-2	.	.	TGTGCCAGCAGTTACAGTGGCGGGCGGAAGTCCCATGGCTACACCTTC	CASSYSGGRKSHGYTF
TRBV2	TRBJ2-7	.	.	TGTGCCAGCGCCCAGGTGGGCTACGAGCAGTACTTC	CASAQVGYEQYF
TRBV5-6	TRBJ2-7	TRBD1	.	TGTGCCAGCAGCTTTCAGGGGGATACCTACGAGCAGTACTTC	CASSFQGDTYEQYF
TRBV3-1	TRBJ1-1	.	few	TGTGCCAGCAGCCAACAGGGAATCCGAGCTTTCTTT	CASSQQGIRAFF
TRBV7-8	TRBJ2-1	.	.	TGTGCCAGCAGCTTAAGGGTCCCCTATGAGCAGTTCTTC	CASSLRVPYEQFF
TRBV7-3	TRBJ1-1	TRBD1	few	TGTGCCAGCAGCTTAATCAGCTGGGACAGGGGGCACACTGAAGCTTTCTTT	CASSLISWDRGHTEAFF
TRBV5-1	TRBJ2-4	.	.	TGCGCCAGCAGCTTAGGGGTTGTGGCTAGCAGGAACATTCAGTACTTC	CASSLGVVASRNIQYF